This TCR beta chain derives from a study of shared clonotypes between healthy human individuals (dated by TCRdb to between 2020 and 2021). Notes on the research overall: The cohort included three men and two women between 18 and 49 years of age. The study deeply sequenced blood TCR repertoires of about five healthy adults to estimate repertoire size and the extent of clonotype sharing between individuals. Between about 0.9 and 8.9 billion PBMCs per donor were obtained by leukapheresis. Per donor, three plates each were used for CD4 naive and CD4 memory, two for CD8 naive, and one for CD8 memory. To increase sequencing depth and limit assay-specific biases, different laboratories used diverse techniques to prepare libraries and sequence TCR repertoires. Study-wide findings and limitations: When a few donors were compared, the shared fraction of clonotypes was 5% to 6.5% for naive CD4, 3% to 4% for naive CD8, 2.3% for memory CD4, and about 0.36% for memory CD8. Even with the large sequencing depth, rarefaction of the sorted-subset datasets indicated that sequencing was incomplete. The genetic and exposure-history diversity represented was limited by the small number of donors. Naive subsets generally had larger estimated clonotype richness than memory subsets. Sampling was limited to blood, and TCR repertoires in tissue likely differ from TCR repertoires in blood. Compared with non-shared clonotypes, clonotypes shared by all four sorted-subset donors had higher generation probabilities. Pairwise subsampling led to the expectation that sequencing depth would affect the degree of clonotype sharing among donors.

From the cysteine through the phenylalanine, the CDR3 covers 14 amino acids. Of all the DNA, just the CDR3 is kept, 42 bases in frame from base 1. V lost 6 bases and J lost 3 bases, and the count of bases not matched to a germline gene is 5. CDR1 is given as MNHEY and CDR2 as SMNVEV, both from the germline V gene (reference sequence). As regards this clone: It has no known antigen specificity. No base qualities exist here, and no much larger clone lies one base off it.

Using the deep immunoSEQ assay, TCR CDR3 regions were amplified from genomic DNA by multiplex PCR. Extracted genomic DNA from each cell subset was distributed evenly across all wells of several immunoSEQ 96-well plates, and each plate was treated as a replicate. For sorted subsets, each replicate PCR was loaded with roughly 190 ng genomic DNA, equivalent to 30,000 or so T cell genomes. Purified libraries were measured with a Qubit 3.0 fluorometer, size-checked on a Bioanalyzer 2100, and measured again with the KAPA Library Quantification kit. Each immunoSEQ 96-well plate was sequenced on its own single-read 150-cycle Illumina NextSeq 550 flow cell. For the original study's pipeline: Because the immunoSEQ output held only junctional sequences and lacked quality scores, the filtering could not match the filtering applied to full-length reads. Sequences were annotated with PyIR, a Python wrapper for IgBLAST v1.9, using IMGT germline references to assign V/J genes and CDR3. Reads with weak V/J assignments (E-value above 1e-6), missing CDR3, stop codons, out-of-frame junctions, or ambiguous translated residues were removed. V3J clonotypes were defined by identical inferred V gene, J gene, and CDR3 amino acid sequence. Percentage overlap between repertoires was calculated by dividing the number of shared unique clonotypes by the size of the smaller repertoire. Richness of each repertoire was evaluated using RTK rarefaction, the Chao1 estimator, and Recon v2.1 estimates of unobserved clonotypes. Generation probabilities for all TCRbeta clonotypes obtained by the gDNA method from a few donors were computed using OLGA. This is the immuneACCESS table as TCRdb keeps it, with only in-frame sequences that have V and J called. A part of the clones is gone; compared with another copy, unresolved V genes explain less than half, and the rest is unexplained. Clonal size and the V and J genes are those of that table, whereas D and trimming came from the DNA. For this sample there are more than 850,000 clones; about 84% appear just once. The ten largest clonotypes hold roughly 0.56% of the sample.

The donors were healthy, HIV-negative adults who had no recently reported acute infections or vaccinations. Only Caucasian adults living in Nashville, Tennessee, USA were represented among the donors. CD4+ T cells were enriched by magnetic negative selection, after which naive cells were positively selected on CD45RA and the negative fraction was taken as the memory subset. Blood was collected by leukapheresis, and PBMCs were isolated by Ficoll-Histopaque density gradient centrifugation and then cryopreserved in liquid nitrogen vapor phase. Analytical flow cytometry was used to check the purity and quantity of every magnetically sorted T cell population. Each sorted fraction had its genomic DNA isolated and then quantified by UV absorbance on a Nanodrop 2000c.

Sequenced sample: memory CD4+ T cells from PBMCs. Interpreted using the paper, the cell subset or site label stands for: CD45RA-negative fraction. This TCR came from a man aged 18 to 30 in good health. Some clones in this sample may be carry-over from other donors' samples. This chain joins TRBV27 to TRBJ2-3; 8 of the junction bases match TRBD2. The CDR3 region: CASRSGGGTDTQYF. Read as DNA, the sequence is TGTGCCAGCAGGAGTGGCGGGGGGACAGATACGCAGTATTTT.